The clone carrying this TCR beta chain was seen repeatedly, ten times or more. The antigen is unknown. The J segment lost 2 bases and the V segment lost 6 bases, leaving 5 bases of the junction unmatched. CDR1 is MDHEN and CDR2 is SYDVKM in the germline V gene. The CDR3 extends over 14 amino acids. PBMCs were isolated by Ficoll-Paque density gradient centrifugation, using over 9.5 ml of fresh peripheral blood as the starting material. Beta-chain TCR CDR3 regions were amplified from RNA transcripts. RT-PCR with HTBI primers came first, then second-round multiplex PCR. Via MiXCR, TCRdb re-called the multiplex PCR reads, giving one row per CDR3 protein. This table holds about 370,000 distinct CDR3 sequences, about a sixth found once. The entry originates in a study of Graves' ophthalmopathy and Graves' hyperthyroidism. The overall study: Investigators collected peripheral blood at initial diagnosis, before any treatment was given. General study results and limits: Blood shared most expanded thyroid clonotypes above 0.001 frequency.

V gene TRBV28 combines with J gene TRBJ1-2; 8 positions agree with TRBD1. The sample comprised peripheral blood. The clonotype originates from an adult woman with stable Graves' hyperthyroidism. Here the CDR3 DNA reads TGTGCCAGCAGACAGGGGGTTCTAAACTATGGCTACACCTTC. Translating it yields CASRQGVLNYGYTF.